This T cell receptor (beta chain) was observed in a study of OX40 agonist ivuxolimab in advanced cancers. Broadly, across the study: The costimulatory receptor OX40 (CD134) was targeted by ivuxolimab, a fully human IgG2 agonistic monoclonal antibody. Intravenous ivuxolimab was administered to patients every 2 weeks at six dose levels: 0.01, 0.1, 0.3, 1.5, 3 and 10 mg/kg. Of the approximately 50 dose-escalation patients, hepatocellular carcinoma was present in around 19, melanoma in roughly 15, renal cell carcinoma in 9 and head and neck cancer in 9. The dose-escalation cohort was 82.7% male with a mean age of approximately 60 years, ranging from about 20 to 80. Patients were allowed to have had prior anti-PD-1, anti-PD-L1 or anti-CTLA-4 therapy, and approximately 40% of the dose-escalation patients had been treated with checkpoint inhibitors. Three dose-escalation patients achieved partial responses, one with hepatocellular carcinoma and two with cutaneous melanoma. The point of sequencing TCRbeta in the periphery was to test whether ivuxolimab changed TCR sequence diversity and drove clonal T-cell expansion. The paper reports the monotherapy dose-escalation portion (N of about 56 patients) of the phase I ivuxolimab trial. General study outcomes and caveats: Which antigens the clonally expanded peripheral T cells were specific for was not determined. After ivuxolimab, expanded clones were on average more numerous among CD8+ T cells than among CD4+ T cells. Clonal expansion of both CD4+ and CD8+ blood T cells was observed from baseline to week 6 at doses 0.1 to 3.0 mg/kg. Low levels of normalized T-cell clonal expansion were also shown by some nonresponding patients. Partial responders in the 0.1-3.0 mg/kg groups had among the lowest normalized peripheral clonal expansion, especially among CD8+ T cells.

To sequence the TCRbeta CDR3 region, genomic DNA was isolated from the sorted cells. The immunoSEQ Assay was used for sequencing of TCRbeta CDR3 regions. Imported from immuneACCESS, the table was reduced by TCRdb to in-frame sequences with V and J called. These copies leave out some clones; in studies compared against another copy, an unresolved V gene accounts for under half, and the cause of the remainder is not known. For this sample the table gives about 36,000 clones, of which over 75% were detected only once. Roughly a fifth of the sample belongs to the ten largest clones. The trial excluded patients who had a history of autoimmune disease or who were on systemic immunosuppression. In every dose cohort, peripheral blood was drawn for TCR sequencing at baseline, cycle 4 day 1, and cycle 7 day 1. Samples came from an open-label, multicenter, first-in-human phase I dose-escalation trial of ivuxolimab. The trial enrolled adults with locally advanced or metastatic head and neck squamous cell, hepatocellular, melanoma or renal cell carcinoma. Before TCR sequencing, CD4+ T cells and CD8+ T cells from peripheral blood were sorted into separate populations.

This clone was detected once. No cognate antigen has been identified for it. No base quality information exists; no much larger clone differs at one position. The receptor comes from an adult with an advanced solid tumor such as melanoma, head and neck, liver or kidney cancer. Here the sequenced sample was CD4+ or CD8+ T cells sorted from blood, taken in a trial of the OX40 agonist ivuxolimab.

The CDR3 is CASSTKRFSDTQYF. Here is the DNA: TGTGCCAGCAGTACCAAGCGTTTCTCAGATACGCAGTATTTT. The receptor chain draws on TRBV6-1 and TRBJ2-3, with the D gene not clear enough to name. From cysteine to phenylalanine, the CDR3 is 14 amino acids long. CDR3 DNA only is kept here, 42 bases in frame from base 1. The trim is 5 bases for V and 4 bases for J, with a gap of 13 bases between the germline ends. Based on the germline V gene, the CDR1 and CDR2 sequences are MNHNS and SASEGT.